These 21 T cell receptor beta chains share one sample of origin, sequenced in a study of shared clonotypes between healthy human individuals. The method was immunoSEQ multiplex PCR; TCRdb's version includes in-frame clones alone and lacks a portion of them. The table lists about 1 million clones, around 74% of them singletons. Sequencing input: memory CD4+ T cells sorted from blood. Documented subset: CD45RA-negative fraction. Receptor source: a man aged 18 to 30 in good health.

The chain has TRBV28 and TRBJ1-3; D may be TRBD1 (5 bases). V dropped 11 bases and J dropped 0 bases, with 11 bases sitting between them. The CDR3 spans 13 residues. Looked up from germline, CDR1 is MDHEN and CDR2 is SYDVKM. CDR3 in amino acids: CASMTASGNTIYF. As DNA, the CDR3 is TGTGCCTCAATGACAGCCTCTGGAAACACCATATATTTT.

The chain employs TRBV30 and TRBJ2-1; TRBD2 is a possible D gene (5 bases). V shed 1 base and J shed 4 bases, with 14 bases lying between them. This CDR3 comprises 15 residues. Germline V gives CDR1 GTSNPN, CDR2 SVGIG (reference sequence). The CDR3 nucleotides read TGTGCCTGGAGTGGGGGATTAGGACTTTACAATGAGCAGTTCTTC. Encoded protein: CAWSGGLGLYNEQFF. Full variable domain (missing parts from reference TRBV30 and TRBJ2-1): SQTIHQWPATLVQPVGSPLSLECTVEGTSNPNLYWYRQAAGRGLQLLFYSVGIGQISSEVPQNLSASRPQDRQFILSSKKLLLSDSGFYLCAWSGGLGLYNEQFFGPGTRLTVL.

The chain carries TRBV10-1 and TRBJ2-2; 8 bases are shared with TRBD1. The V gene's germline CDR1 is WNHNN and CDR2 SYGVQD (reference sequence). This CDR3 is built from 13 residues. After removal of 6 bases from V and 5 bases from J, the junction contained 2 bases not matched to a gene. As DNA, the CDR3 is TGCGCCAGCAGCTACAGGGGGACCGGGGAGCTGTTTTTT. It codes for CASSYRGTGELFF.

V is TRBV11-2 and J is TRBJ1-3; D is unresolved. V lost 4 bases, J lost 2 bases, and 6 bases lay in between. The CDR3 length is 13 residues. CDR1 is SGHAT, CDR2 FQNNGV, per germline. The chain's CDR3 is CASSWTAGNTIYF. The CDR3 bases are TGTGCCAGCAGCTGGACGGCTGGAAACACCATATATTTT. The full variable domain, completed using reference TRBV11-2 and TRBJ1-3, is EAGVAQSPRYKIIEKRQSVAFWCNPISGHATLYWYQQILGQGPKLLIQFQNNGVVDDSQLPKDRFSAERLKGVDSTLKIQPAKLEDSAVYLCASSWTAGNTIYFGEGSWLTVV.

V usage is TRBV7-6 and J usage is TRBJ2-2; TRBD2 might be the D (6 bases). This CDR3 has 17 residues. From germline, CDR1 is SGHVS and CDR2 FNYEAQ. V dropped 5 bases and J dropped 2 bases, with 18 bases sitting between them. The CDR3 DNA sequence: TGTGCCAGCAGCAGCCGGCGGGGCGGAATTAACACCGGGGAGCTGTTTTTT. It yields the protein CASSSRRGGINTGELFF.

The CDR3 sequence is CASGPRPSGLNEQFF. CDR3 bases: TGTGCCTCCGGCCCCCGGCCTAGCGGTCTCAATGAGCAGTTCTTC. The chain links TRBV19 to TRBJ2-1; TRBD2 aligns across 7 bases. Germline V lookup: CDR1 LNHDA, CDR2 SQIVND (reference sequence). The CDR3 loop spans 15 amino acids. J lost 6 bases, V lost 11 bases, and 16 bases had no gene match.

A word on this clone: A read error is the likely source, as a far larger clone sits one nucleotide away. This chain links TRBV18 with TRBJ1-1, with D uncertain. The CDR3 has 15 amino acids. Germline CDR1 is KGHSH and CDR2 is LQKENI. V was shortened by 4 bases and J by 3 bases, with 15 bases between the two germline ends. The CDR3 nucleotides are TGTGCCAGCTCACGCGGGAGGGAGCTGGACACTGAAGCTTTCTTT. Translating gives CASSRGRELDTEAFF.

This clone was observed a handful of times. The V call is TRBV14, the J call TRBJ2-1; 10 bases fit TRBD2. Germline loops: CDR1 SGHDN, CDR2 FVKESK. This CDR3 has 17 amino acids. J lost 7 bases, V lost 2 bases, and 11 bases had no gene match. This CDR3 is CASSQLPGLASSNEQFF. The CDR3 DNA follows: TGTGCCAGCAGCCAACTTCCGGGACTAGCGAGTAGTAATGAGCAGTTCTTC.

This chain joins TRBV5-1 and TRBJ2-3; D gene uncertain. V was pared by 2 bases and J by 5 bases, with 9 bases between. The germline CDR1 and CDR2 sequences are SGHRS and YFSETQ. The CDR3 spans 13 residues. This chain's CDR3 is CASSLNLLDTQYF. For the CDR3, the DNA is TGCGCCAGCAGCTTAAATCTACTAGATACGCAGTATTTT.

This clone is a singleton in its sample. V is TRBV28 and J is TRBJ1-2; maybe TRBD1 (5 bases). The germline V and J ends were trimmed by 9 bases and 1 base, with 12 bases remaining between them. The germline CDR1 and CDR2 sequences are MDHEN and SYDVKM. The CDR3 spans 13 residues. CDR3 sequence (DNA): TGTGCCAGTCGAGGGGCAGATAACTATGGCTACACCTTC. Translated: CASRGADNYGYTF.

The CDR3 reads CAPEQDCETQYF. In nucleotides, the CDR3 is TGTGCCCCCGAGCAGGATTGTGAGACCCAGTACTTC. The genes are TRBV19 and TRBJ2-5; no clear D. From germline, CDR1 is LNHDA and CDR2 SQIVND (reference sequence). V was clipped by 11 bases and J by 5 bases, with 15 bases between them. The CDR3 consists of 12 residues.

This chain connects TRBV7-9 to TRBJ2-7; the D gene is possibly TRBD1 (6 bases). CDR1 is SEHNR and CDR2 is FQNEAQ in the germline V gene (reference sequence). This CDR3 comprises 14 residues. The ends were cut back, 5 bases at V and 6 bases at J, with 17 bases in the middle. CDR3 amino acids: CASSPGQTLGEQYF. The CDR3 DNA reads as TGTGCCAGCAGCCCCGGACAGACCCTAGGCGAGCAGTACTTC.

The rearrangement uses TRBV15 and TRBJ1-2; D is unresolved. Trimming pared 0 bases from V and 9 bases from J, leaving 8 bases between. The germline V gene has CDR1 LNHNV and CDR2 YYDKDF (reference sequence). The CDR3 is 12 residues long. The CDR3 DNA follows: TGTGCCACCAGCAGAGACTACTCTAGCTACACCTTC. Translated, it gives CATSRDYSSYTF.

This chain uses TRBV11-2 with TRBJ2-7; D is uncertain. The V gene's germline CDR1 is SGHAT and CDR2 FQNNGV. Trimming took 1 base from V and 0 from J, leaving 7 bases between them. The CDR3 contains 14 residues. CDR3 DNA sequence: TGTGCCAGCAGCTTAGCAGTTGGCTCCTACGAGCAGTACTTC. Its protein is CASSLAVGSYEQYF.

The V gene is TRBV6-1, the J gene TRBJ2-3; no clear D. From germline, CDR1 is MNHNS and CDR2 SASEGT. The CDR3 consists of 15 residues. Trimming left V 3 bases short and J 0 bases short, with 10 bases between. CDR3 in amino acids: CASSDRPGSTDTQYF. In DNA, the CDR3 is TGTGCCAGCAGTGACCGGCCAGGTAGCACAGATACGCAGTATTTT.

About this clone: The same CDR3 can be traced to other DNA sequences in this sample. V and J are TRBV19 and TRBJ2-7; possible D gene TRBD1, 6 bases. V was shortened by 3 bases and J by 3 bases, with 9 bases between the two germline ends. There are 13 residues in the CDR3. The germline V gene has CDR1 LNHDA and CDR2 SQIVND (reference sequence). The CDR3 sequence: CASSIGRGYEQYF. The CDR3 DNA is TGTGCCAGTAGTATCGGCAGGGGCTACGAGCAGTACTTC.

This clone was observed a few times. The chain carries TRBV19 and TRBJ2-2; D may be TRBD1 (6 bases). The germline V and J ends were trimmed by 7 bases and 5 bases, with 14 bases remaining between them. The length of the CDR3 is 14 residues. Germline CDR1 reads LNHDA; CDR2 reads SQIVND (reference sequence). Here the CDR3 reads CASKGKQGTGELFF. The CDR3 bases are TGTGCCAGTAAAGGGAAACAGGGAACCGGGGAGCTGTTTTTT.

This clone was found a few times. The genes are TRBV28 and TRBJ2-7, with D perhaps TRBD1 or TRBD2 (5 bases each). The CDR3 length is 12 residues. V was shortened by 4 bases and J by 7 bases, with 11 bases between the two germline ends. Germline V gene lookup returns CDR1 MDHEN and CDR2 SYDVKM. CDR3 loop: CASSSGTREQYF. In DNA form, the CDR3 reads TGTGCCAGCAGTTCCGGGACGAGGGAGCAGTACTTC.

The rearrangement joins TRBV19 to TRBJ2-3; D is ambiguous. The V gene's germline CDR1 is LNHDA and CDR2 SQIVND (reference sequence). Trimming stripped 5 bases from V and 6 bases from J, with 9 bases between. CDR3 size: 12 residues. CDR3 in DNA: TGTGCCAGTAGTGTGCAGTGGGATACGCAGTATTTT. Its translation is CASSVQWDTQYF.

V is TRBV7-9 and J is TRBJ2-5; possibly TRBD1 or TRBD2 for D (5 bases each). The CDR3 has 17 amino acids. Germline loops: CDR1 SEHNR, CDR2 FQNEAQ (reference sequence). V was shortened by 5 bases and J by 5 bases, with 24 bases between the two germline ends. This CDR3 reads CASSPTRDQRFDETQYF. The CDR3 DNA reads TGTGCCAGCAGCCCGACCCGGGACCAGCGGTTTGATGAGACCCAGTACTTC.

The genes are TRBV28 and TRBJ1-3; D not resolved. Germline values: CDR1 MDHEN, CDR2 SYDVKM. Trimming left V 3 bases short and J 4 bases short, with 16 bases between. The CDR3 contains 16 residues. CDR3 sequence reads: CASSFGRRAEGNTIYF. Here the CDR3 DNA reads TGTGCCAGCAGTTTTGGGAGGAGGGCTGAAGGAAACACCATATATTTT. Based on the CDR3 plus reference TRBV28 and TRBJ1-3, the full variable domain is DVKVTQSSRYLVKRTGEKVFLECVQDMDHENMFWYRQDPGLGLRLIYFSYDVKMKEKGDIPEGYSVSREKKERFSLILESASTNQTSMYLCASSFGRRAEGNTIYFGEGSWLTVV.